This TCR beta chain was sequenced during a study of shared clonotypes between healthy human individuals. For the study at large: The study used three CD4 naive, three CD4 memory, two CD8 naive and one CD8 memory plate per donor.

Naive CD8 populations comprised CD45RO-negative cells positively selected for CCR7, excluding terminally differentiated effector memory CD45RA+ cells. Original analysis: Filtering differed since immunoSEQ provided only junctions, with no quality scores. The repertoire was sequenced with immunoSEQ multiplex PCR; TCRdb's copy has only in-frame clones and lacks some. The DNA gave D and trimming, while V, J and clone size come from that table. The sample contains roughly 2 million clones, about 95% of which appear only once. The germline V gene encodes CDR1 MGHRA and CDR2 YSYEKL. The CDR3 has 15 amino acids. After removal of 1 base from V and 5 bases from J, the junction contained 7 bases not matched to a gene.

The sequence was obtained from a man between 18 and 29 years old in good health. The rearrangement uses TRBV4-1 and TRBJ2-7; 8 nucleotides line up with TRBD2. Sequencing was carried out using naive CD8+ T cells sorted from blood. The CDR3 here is CASSQGSGSSHEQYF. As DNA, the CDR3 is TGCGCCAGCAGCCAAGGGAGCGGGAGTTCCCACGAGCAGTACTTC.